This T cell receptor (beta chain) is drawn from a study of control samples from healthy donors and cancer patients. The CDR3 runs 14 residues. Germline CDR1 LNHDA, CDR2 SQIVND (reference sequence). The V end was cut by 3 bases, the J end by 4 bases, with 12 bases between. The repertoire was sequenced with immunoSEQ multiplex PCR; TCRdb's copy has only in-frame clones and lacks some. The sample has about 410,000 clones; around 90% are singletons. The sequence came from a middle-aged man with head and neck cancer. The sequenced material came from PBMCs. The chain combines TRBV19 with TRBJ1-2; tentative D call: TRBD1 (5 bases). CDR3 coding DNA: TGTGCCAGTAGTATCGGGACCATAGGCTATGGCTACACCTTC. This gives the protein CASSIGTIGYGYTF.